This TCR beta chain stems from a study of blood T cells in healthy people across ages (dated by TCRdb to 2014 to 2015). With regard to the full study: In model experiments, roughly one uniquely barcoded TCR beta cDNA molecule per two T cells was captured by template switching. Age-related changes in TCR beta repertoire diversity were measured in the study by deep sequencing normalized with unique cDNA molecular identifiers. Donors were grouped into four age groups: young (average 16 years), middle-aged (around 39), aged (around 62) and long-lived (approximately 82). To avoid experimental bias, donors of different ages were randomly spread across the sequencing lanes. For two donors (one aged 18 to 30 and one aged 80 or older), the study analyzed two additional independent replicas of 1 million unique cDNA reads from the same blood draw.

Study-wide findings and limitations: There was a strong correlation between observed TCR beta diversity and the percentage of naive T cells measured by flow cytometry. Estimates of total diversity from one million sequenced T cells were regarded as lower bounds and underestimates. Compared with the aged group, the long-lived group had more naive CD4+ T cells, fewer expanded clones and increased TCR diversity, suggesting age selection. Since profiling was done on bulk unsorted PBMCs, naive and antigen-experienced compartments could not be conclusively compared. As age increased, observed TCR beta diversity per million T cells dropped in a roughly linear way, and a significant reduction was already evident by age approximately 40. The CMV infection status of donors was not known, potentially confounding age-related changes in expanded clonotypes.

The library was built by means of 5' RACE. Sequencing took place on an Illumina HiSeq 2500. A second PCR of roughly 6 to 12 cycles was performed with a sample-barcoded 5' primer and a J-beta primer mix. A unique molecular identifier was introduced onto each TCR beta cDNA molecule by a template-switch 5' adaptor carrying 12 random nucleotides. Each sample yielded at least 2.5 million CDR3-containing paired-end reads. All of the RNA was converted into first-strand cDNA using the Mint cDNA synthesis kit, with a TRBC-specific oligonucleotide serving as the primer. After uracil-DNA glycosylase treatment, a first 18-cycle PCR used universal primers M1SS and BC2_uni_R on all cDNA. Per the source publication's procedure: For normalization, 1 million high-quality reads were randomly selected from each sample, with every read carrying a distinct molecular identifier. Instead of being binned into consensus sequences, reads that shared molecular identifiers were thrown out. CDR3 identification, clonotype clustering and error correction used MiTCR with a Q25 quality threshold and the strictest error-elimination algorithm. A nonparametric unseen species model using Euler transformation provided a lower-bound estimate of total TCR beta diversity. The raw public reads went through TCRdb reprocessing: fastp at Q25, MiXCR clone calling, in-frame beta chains kept. Rows are combined by CDR3 protein, so each entry shows the most common genes and DNA. TCRdb's processing, not the authors' own work, is the source of the V and J calls. This sample has some 860,000 distinct CDR3 sequences in its table, and more than 50% of those were observed once. Under 30% of the sample is taken by the ten largest.

CDR1 and CDR2 are drawn from the germline V gene: MNHEY, SVGEGT. Including the terminal cysteine and phenylalanine, the CDR3 comprises 13 residues. Only the CDR3 part of the read is kept: 39 bases, read in frame from the first base. V is shortened by 0 bases, J by 12 bases, and the region joining them spans 12 bases. The roughly 39 donors, aged about 6 to 100 years, were systemically healthy Caucasian individuals from Russia. Each donor gave 9 to 10 milliliters of peripheral blood, collected into EDTA-treated Vacutainer tubes. PBMCs were isolated by Ficoll-Paque density-gradient centrifugation, with at least 6 million obtained per sample. Trizol reagent was used to extract total RNA from PBMCs, with at least 6 micrograms per sample. Naive CD45RAhigh/CD27high T cell percentages were measured by flow cytometry on a PBMC aliquot from every donor. About this clonotype: What antigen it recognizes has not been identified. Base qualities are missing; no much larger clone stands one base away.

The sequence links TRBV6-2 or TRBV6-3 to TRBJ2-1; TRBD1 might be the D gene, on 5 matching bases. This TCR derives from a man aged 40-49 years in good health. Source material: blood. At the DNA level, the sequence is TGTGCCAGCAGTTACTCTTTTGACAGTAGGCAGTTCTTC. Its protein is CASSYSFDSRQFF.